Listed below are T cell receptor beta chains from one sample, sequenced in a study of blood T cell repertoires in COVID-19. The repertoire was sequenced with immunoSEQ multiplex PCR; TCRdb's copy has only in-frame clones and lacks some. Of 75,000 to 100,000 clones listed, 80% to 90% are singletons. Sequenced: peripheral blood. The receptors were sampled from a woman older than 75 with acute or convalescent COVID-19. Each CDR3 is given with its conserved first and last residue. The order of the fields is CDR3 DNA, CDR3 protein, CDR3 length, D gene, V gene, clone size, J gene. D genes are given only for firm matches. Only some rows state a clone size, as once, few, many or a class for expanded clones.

TGTGCCAGCAGCCAAGAGACAGGGGGGTATGGCTACACCTTC CASSQETGGYGYTF 14 TRBD1 TRBV3-1/TRBV3-2 - TRBJ1-2
TGCGCCAGCAGCCAAGATATTGAAAAACTGTTTTTT CASSQDIEKLFF 12 - TRBV4-1 - TRBJ1-4
TGCGCCAGCAGTCCCTTGTCGACAGTTTACGAGCAGTACTTC CASSPLSTVYEQYF 14 - TRBV5-1 - TRBJ2-7
TGTGCCAGCAGCTTCGGAGTTTACGAGCAGTACTTC CASSFGVYEQYF 12 - TRBV11-2 - TRBJ2-7
TGCAGCGTTGAGCTAGCGGGGGCAGATACGCAGTATTTT CSVELAGADTQYF 13 TRBD2 TRBV29-1 - TRBJ2-3
TGCAGTGCTAACAGGGACCATGGCTACACCTTC CSANRDHGYTF 11 - TRBV20-1 - TRBJ1-2
TGTGCCAGCAGCCGGACAGGGGGTCAAGAGCAGTACTTC CASSRTGGQEQYF 13 TRBD1 TRBV7-8 - TRBJ2-7
TGTGCCAGCAGCTCCCCGGGACAGGGCAGCTATGGCTACACCTTC CASSSPGQGSYGYTF 15 TRBD1 TRBV7-9 - TRBJ1-2
TGTGCCAGCAGCTTATCTTACACAGATACGCAGTATTTT CASSLSYTDTQYF 13 - TRBV7-3 - TRBJ2-3
TGTGCCAGCACCCCGACAGGGGGCAACGGAGGGACCCAGTACTTC CASTPTGGNGGTQYF 15 TRBD1 TRBV6-5 - TRBJ2-5
TGTGCCAGCAGTTTATTCGGGACAGGTCCCCAGCATTTT CASSLFGTGPQHF 13 TRBD1 TRBV27 few TRBJ1-5
TGTGCCAGCAGCCTGGGACAGGGGGCGATGGGCAATCAGCCCCAGCATTTT CASSLGQGAMGNQPQHF 17 TRBD1 TRBV28 - TRBJ1-5
TGTGCCTGGGAATTCGGGGTTCTCAATGAGCAGTTCTTC CAWEFGVLNEQFF 13 - TRBV30 - TRBJ2-1
TGTGCCAGCAGATTCGGAGACTATGGCTACACCTTC CASRFGDYGYTF 12 - TRBV6-5 - TRBJ1-2
TGTGCCAGTAGCGACGGACAGGCCGGGAGTTCACCCCTCCACTTT CASSDGQAGSSPLHF 15 TRBD1 TRBV19 - TRBJ1-6
TGTGCCAGTACCCTACTCGGGAAGGAGAACACTGAAGCTTTCTTT CASTLLGKENTEAFF 15 - TRBV19 - TRBJ1-1
TGTGCCAGCAGCCAAGATTGGACAGACTACGAGCAGTACTTC CASSQDWTDYEQYF 14 - TRBV3-1/TRBV3-2 - TRBJ2-7
TGTGCCAGCAGCCACGACAGGGAGGATGGCTACACCTTC CASSHDREDGYTF 13 TRBD1 TRBV4-2 - TRBJ1-2
TGTGCCAGCAGCTTACGGGAATACGAGCAGTACTTC CASSLREYEQYF 12 - TRBV11-3 - TRBJ2-7
TGTGCTAGTGGTTTGGGACAGGGCGATAATTCACCCCTCCACTTT CASGLGQGDNSPLHF 15 TRBD1 TRBV12-5 - TRBJ1-6
TGTGCCCCCCCAACAGGCGATAACTATGGCTACACCTTC CAPPTGDNYGYTF 13 - TRBV19 - TRBJ1-2
TGTGCCAGCAGCCAAACAGGGGGCTATGGCTACACCTTC CASSQTGGYGYTF 13 TRBD1 TRBV3-1/TRBV3-2 - TRBJ1-2
TGTGCCAGCAGTTTAGGGGGCGGCTCTGGAAACACCATATATTTT CASSLGGGSGNTIYF 15 - TRBV28 - TRBJ1-3
TGTGCCATCAGCCAGTCCCCCCGGACAGGGAACAATGAGCAGTTCTTC CAISQSPRTGNNEQFF 16 TRBD1 TRBV10-3 - TRBJ2-1
TGTGCCAGCATATCGGGACAGTCTGCCTACGAGCAGTACTTC CASISGQSAYEQYF 14 TRBD1 TRBV28 - TRBJ2-7
TGTGCCAGCAGTTCTGCGCTCTCTGGAAACACCATATATTTT CASSSALSGNTIYF 14 - TRBV6-5 - TRBJ1-3
TGTGCCAGCAGCCTTCAGGGGACCGGGGCCAACGTCCTGACTTTC CASSLQGTGANVLTF 15 - TRBV7-3 - TRBJ2-6